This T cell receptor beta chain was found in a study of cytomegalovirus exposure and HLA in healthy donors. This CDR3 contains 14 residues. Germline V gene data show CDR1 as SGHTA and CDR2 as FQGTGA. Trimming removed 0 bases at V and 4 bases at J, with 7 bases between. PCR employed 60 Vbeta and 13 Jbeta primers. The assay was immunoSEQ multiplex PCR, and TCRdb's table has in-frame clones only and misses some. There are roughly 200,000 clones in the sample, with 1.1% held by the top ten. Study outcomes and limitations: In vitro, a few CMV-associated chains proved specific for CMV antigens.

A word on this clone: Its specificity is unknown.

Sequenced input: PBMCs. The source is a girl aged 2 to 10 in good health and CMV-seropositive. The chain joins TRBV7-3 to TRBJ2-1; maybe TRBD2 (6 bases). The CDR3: CASSLTSGYNEQFF. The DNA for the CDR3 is TGTGCCAGCAGCTTAACTAGCGGTTACAATGAGCAGTTCTTC.